The present T cell receptor beta chain was sequenced within a study of blood T cell repertoires in COVID-19. As for the study in general: Both acute and convalescent COVID-19 samples were obtained from the United States, Italy and Spain.

Sequenced by immunoSEQ multiplex PCR; TCRdb stores in-frame clones only, minus some. The sample has approximately 300,000 clones, around 90% seen once. Germline CDR1 is KGHDR and CDR2 is SFDVKD. V was pared by 9 bases and J by 10 bases, with 21 bases between. CDR3 length: 14 residues. Symptom resolution, clearance, or two negative PCRs marked donors in Cohort 3 as recovered. This clone has only one observation. The specimen was PBMCs or T cells enriched from blood (not recorded which). J is TRBJ2-1 and V is TRBV24-1; a possible D gene is TRBD1 (6 bases). This TCR was recovered from a man between 60 and 70 years old who had recovered from COVID-19. The DNA for the CDR3 is TGTGCCACCCGTACGACAGGTGGTCAAGGGGAGCAGTTCTTC. Protein: CATRTTGGQGEQFF.